A selection of T cell receptor beta chains follows, all from one sample in a study of cytomegalovirus exposure and HLA in healthy donors. TCRdb's copy holds only in-frame clones and misses some; the assay was immunoSEQ multiplex PCR. The table records 120,000 to 150,000 clones, 70% to 80% of them present only once. Sequencing used PBMCs. The receptors derive from a female donor in good health and CMV-seronegative. Each CDR3 is given with its conserved first and last residue. A D gene is named only where the DNA matches it firmly. Not all rows give a size; the values are once, few, many and, for expanded clones, a class.

cdr3_aa cdr3_nt j_call v_call d_call clone_size
CASSEGTGANTEAFF TGTGCCAGCAGTGAAGGGACAGGGGCGAACACTGAAGCTTTCTTT TRBJ1-1 TRBV6-1 TRBD1 NA
CASSLEEHYGYTF TGTGCCAGCAGCTTAGAGGAACACTATGGCTACACCTTC TRBJ1-2 TRBV2 NA NA
CATHYGEGTQYF TGTGCCACTCATTATGGAGAGGGGACCCAGTACTTC TRBJ2-5 TRBV10-3 NA NA
CASSPAGDPYEQYF TGTGCCAGCAGCCCAGCGGGAGATCCCTACGAGCAGTACTTC TRBJ2-7 TRBV9 TRBD2 NA
CASSLAAKRRAEAFF TGTGCCAGCAGCTTAGCCGCGAAGAGGAGGGCCGAAGCTTTCTTT TRBJ1-1 TRBV7-9 NA NA
CSVEGRGNEQFF TGCAGCGTTGAGGGTCGGGGCAATGAGCAGTTCTTC TRBJ2-1 TRBV29-1 NA few
CASSQDRAGPSYEQYF TGCGCCAGCAGCCAAGATAGAGCGGGTCCATCCTACGAGCAGTACTTC TRBJ2-7 TRBV4-3 NA NA
CASSPDEGNTEAFF TGTGCCAGCAGCCCCGATGAGGGGAACACTGAAGCTTTCTTT TRBJ1-1 TRBV9 NA NA
CASSKPRTGSYGYTF TGTGCCAGCAGCAAACCCCGGACAGGGAGCTATGGCTACACCTTC TRBJ1-2 TRBV21-1 NA NA
CASSFRLAGGPDEQYF TGTGCCAGCAGCTTTCGACTAGCGGGAGGGCCGGACGAGCAGTACTTC TRBJ2-7 TRBV11-2 TRBD2 NA
CASSLAGDTEAFF TGTGCCAGCAGCTTGGCCGGGGACACTGAAGCTTTCTTT TRBJ1-1 TRBV5-5 NA NA
CASRLGETYNSPLHF TGTGCCAGCAGGCTCGGGGAGACCTATAATTCACCCCTCCACTTT TRBJ1-6 TRBV7-2 NA NA
CSVGREGGEAFF TGCAGCGTTGGCAGGGAGGGTGGTGAAGCTTTCTTT TRBJ1-1 TRBV29-1 NA NA
CASIGTGGAYGYTF TGTGCCAGCATCGGAACAGGGGGCGCCTATGGCTACACCTTC TRBJ1-2 TRBV6-5 TRBD1 NA
CASSEMPGSHTDTQYF TGTGCCAGCAGTGAAATGCCGGGAAGCCACACAGATACGCAGTATTTT TRBJ2-3 TRBV2 NA NA
CASSLRTSGGPGELFF TGTGCCAGCAGCCTCCGGACTAGCGGCGGTCCCGGGGAGCTGTTTTTT TRBJ2-2 TRBV7-2 TRBD2 NA
CASRHDRESYNEQFF TGTGCCAGCAGACACGACAGGGAATCCTACAATGAGCAGTTCTTC TRBJ2-1 TRBV6-5 TRBD1 NA
CSVAQGAATQYF TGCAGCGTAGCTCAGGGGGCAGCGACCCAGTACTTC TRBJ2-5 TRBV29-1 TRBD1 NA
CASSGDRGAGYEQYF TGTGCCAGCAGCGGGGACAGGGGAGCTGGCTACGAGCAGTACTTC TRBJ2-7 TRBV14 TRBD1 NA
CASSVALTEGREDGYTF TGTGCCAGCAGCGTAGCCCTAACGGAAGGCCGGGAGGATGGCTACACCTTC TRBJ1-2 TRBV9 NA NA
CASSLSGGEEETQYF TGTGCCAGCAGCTTAAGCGGGGGGGAAGAAGAGACCCAGTACTTC TRBJ2-5 TRBV7-2 TRBD2 NA
CAISAWQGLTDTQYF TGTGCCATCAGTGCGTGGCAGGGCCTCACAGATACGCAGTATTTT TRBJ2-3 TRBV10-3 NA NA
CASSLRGRDSGTDTQYF TGTGCCAGCAGCTTAAGGGGGAGGGACTCAGGAACAGATACGCAGTATTTT TRBJ2-3 TRBV7-9 NA NA
CASSFRGYGLF TGTGCCAGCAGTTTCAGGGGGTACGGGCTTTTT TRBJ1-5 TRBV28 TRBD1 few
CASTYSRKGSVAFF TGTGCCAGTACCTATAGCCGGAAAGGCAGTGTGGCTTTCTTT TRBJ1-1 TRBV19 NA NA
CASNPGEGRNTIYF TGTGCCAGCAACCCGGGGGAGGGCCGAAACACCATATATTTT TRBJ1-3 TRBV9 NA NA
CASSLQAGRKVGYTF TGTGCCAGCAGCCTCCAGGCAGGGAGGAAAGTCGGCTACACCTTC TRBJ1-2 TRBV5-4 NA NA
CASSFATGFMGRTGELFF TGTGCCAGCAGCTTTGCGACAGGGTTTATGGGTCGGACCGGGGAGCTGTTTTTT TRBJ2-2 TRBV11-3 TRBD1 NA
CASSLALAGRKGTQYF TGTGCCAGCAGCTTGGCTTTAGCGGGTCGCAAGGGTACGCAGTATTTT TRBJ2-3 TRBV5-4 TRBD2 NA